Here is one TCR beta chain with its context. Its antigen remains unidentified. The primer mix had 60 Vbeta and 13 Jbeta primers. Clones were read by immunoSEQ multiplex PCR, and TCRdb kept only the in-frame ones, dropping some. The table lists about 130,000 clones, over 9.5% of them singletons. This record comes from a study of cytomegalovirus exposure and HLA in healthy donors. Study observations and caveats: More clonal expansion characterized HLA-associated TCR beta chains than equally common others in a later analysis.

Donors were ostensibly healthy at sampling, although undocumented immune exposures were probable. The clonotype was recovered from a woman younger than 35 in good health and CMV-seropositive. The sequencing sample was made of PBMCs.

The CDR3 sequence: CASSARTATSTDTQYF. DNA for the CDR3: TGTGCCAGCAGCGCTCGGACTGCTACTAGCACAGATACGCAGTATTTT. V usage is TRBV9 and J usage is TRBJ2-3, with D possibly matching TRBD2 (5 bases). CDR3 length: 16 amino acids. CDR1 is SGDLS, CDR2 YYNGEE, per germline. Trimming shortened V by 3 bases and J by 0 bases, and 14 bases separated the two germline ends.